This T cell receptor (beta chain) was observed in a study of blood T cell repertoires in COVID-19. Sequencing used immunoSEQ multiplex PCR; TCRdb keeps in-frame clones, though not all of them. In the table there are about 54,000 clones, about nine tenths of which are singletons. V was trimmed by 6 bases and J by 2 bases, leaving 13 bases between them. Germline V gene lookup returns CDR1 MNHEY and CDR2 SVGEGT. There are 14 residues in the CDR3. Sequencing was done on a sample of peripheral blood. The clonotype comes from a woman aged 35 to 49 with active COVID-19. This chain connects TRBV6-2 or TRBV6-3 to TRBJ1-2; D not certain. The CDR3 DNA follows: TGTGCCAGCAGCTGGCTTACAGTGAACTATGGCTACACCTTC. This codes for CASSWLTVNYGYTF.